The 26 T cell receptor beta chains reported below all come from one sample, sequenced in a study of beta chain features in type 1 diabetes. Study results and caveats: Moderate yet significant TCRB CDR3 shortening was seen in Type 1 diabetes patients in all four CD4+ subsets.

These receptors have no identified antigens. Expressed TCRB transcripts got sequenced, as all isolated RNA was reverse transcribed. The data were produced by immunoSEQ multiplex PCR, yet TCRdb's version contains in-frame clones alone and is incomplete. The repertoire holds some 140,000 clones, with roughly 10% as singletons. The sequenced sample was central memory CD4+ T cells from blood. The origin of the receptors is a man younger than 45 with type 1 diabetes.

On this clone: At the DNA level, this CDR3 is encoded by other sequences in the same sample as well. This chain links TRBV4-3 with TRBJ1-2; D unresolved. V gave up 1 base and J gave up 0 bases, with 9 bases separating them. The germline V gene encodes CDR1 LGHNA and CDR2 YSLEER. This CDR3 has 15 residues. CDR3 sequence: CASSQVVGANYGYTF. CDR3 nucleotide sequence: TGCGCCAGCAGCCAAGTAGTAGGAGCTAACTATGGCTACACCTTC.

This CDR3 reads CSVRRDSSYEQYF. The CDR3 DNA is TGCAGCGTTCGTCGGGACTCGAGTTACGAGCAGTACTTC. The chain combines TRBV29-1 with TRBJ2-7, with D perhaps matching TRBD2 (6 bases). Trimming pared 5 bases from V and 4 bases from J, leaving 15 bases between. This CDR3 has 13 amino acids. Per the germline V gene, CDR1 is SQVTM and CDR2 is ANQGSEA.

This clone was recorded many times. CDR3 coding DNA: TGTGCCAGCACCCCCGGGACTAGCGAGACAGATACGCAGTATTTT. This gives the protein CASTPGTSETDTQYF. The chain uses TRBV2 and TRBJ2-3, with TRBD2 matching over 10 bases. The CDR3 sequence is 15 residues long. V dropped 7 bases and J dropped 3; count of bases not matched to a gene: 7. Germline CDR1 is SNHLY and CDR2 is FYNNEI.

The J gene is TRBJ2-5, the V gene TRBV7-9; TRBD2 is a possible D gene (6 bases). The DNA end is more similar to TRBJ2-7, so the J call may be wrong. Germline-derived CDR1 and CDR2 are SEHNR and FQNEAQ (reference sequence). CDR3 length: 14 amino acids. CDR3 protein: CASSPGTHSYEQYF. For the CDR3, the DNA is TGTGCCAGCAGCCCCGGGACTCACTCCTACGAGCAGTACTTC.

V gene TRBV5-1 combines with J gene TRBJ2-5, with 8 bases identical to TRBD2. The V segment lost 3 bases and the J segment 0 bases; nucleotides outside the gene matches: 1. The CDR3 is made up of 14 amino acids. Germline CDR1 SGHRS, CDR2 YFSETQ. The DNA of the CDR3 is TGCGCCAGCAGCTCGGGGGGGCACCAAGAGACCCAGTACTTC. Amino acid sequence: CASSSGGHQETQYF. Drawing the rest from reference TRBV5-1 and TRBJ2-5, the complete variable domain is KAGVTQTPRYLIKTRGQQVTLSCSPISGHRSVSWYQQTPGQGLQFLFEYFSETQRNKGNFPGRFSGRQFSNSRSEMNVSTLELGDSALYLCASSSGGHQETQYFGPGTRLLVL.

The J gene is TRBJ2-3, the V gene TRBV15; D may be TRBD2 (7 bases). Per germline, CDR1 LNHNV and CDR2 YYDKDF (reference sequence). The CDR3 has 16 residues. V was trimmed by 0 bases and J by 3 bases, leaving 13 bases between them. In DNA form, the CDR3 reads TGTGCCACCAGCAGAGAAGGGGGGGTTCGAACAGATACGCAGTATTTT. Protein product: CATSREGGVRTDTQYF.

The chain links TRBV7-8 to TRBJ2-7; D is undetermined. From germline, CDR1 is SGHVS and CDR2 FQNEAQ. The CDR3 has 15 amino acids. Trimming cost V 4 bases and J 6 bases, with 19 bases left between them. CDR3 bases: TGTGCCAGCAGCTCCACACTCACTGGGCCGCTCGAGCAGTACTTC. Translating gives CASSSTLTGPLEQYF.

This rearrangement joins TRBV19 to TRBJ2-1, with 13 bases lining up with TRBD2. Per germline, CDR1 LNHDA and CDR2 SQIVND (reference sequence). This CDR3 is built from 16 residues. Germline trimming cut 4 bases from V and 0 bases from J; bases unmatched to any gene: 0. CDR3 region: CASSRTSGSSYNEQFF. The CDR3 DNA follows: TGTGCCAGTAGTAGGACTAGCGGGAGCTCCTACAATGAGCAGTTCTTC.

The chain carries TRBV15 and TRBJ1-5; D uncertain. The germline V gene encodes CDR1 LNHNV and CDR2 YYDKDF (reference sequence). This CDR3 spans 15 amino acids. V lost 1 base, J lost 5 bases, and 12 bases lay in between. The CDR3 coding sequence is TGTGCCACCAGCAGAGGTTTGGGCCTCGATCAGCCCCAGCATTTT. Translating it yields CATSRGLGLDQPQHF.

The V gene is TRBV7-9, the J gene TRBJ1-2; unclear D gene. V was pared by 1 base and J by 7 bases, with 10 bases between. The CDR3 loop spans 13 amino acids. Germline CDR1 and CDR2: SEHNR and FQNEAQ (reference sequence). CDR3 sequence reads: CASSLDRSSGYTF. The CDR3 region has the DNA TGTGCCAGCAGCTTAGACAGATCGTCTGGCTACACCTTC.

This clone has only a few counts. The rearrangement uses TRBV9 and TRBJ2-7, with 9 positions matching TRBD2. The J segment lost 1 base and the V segment lost 4 bases, leaving 9 bases of the junction unmatched. Germline assignment: CDR1 SGDLS and CDR2 YYNGEE. The CDR3 has 16 amino acids. CDR3 sequence (DNA): TGTGCCAGCAGCCCCCAAGGACTAGCGTTTTCCTACGAGCAGTACTTC. As protein: CASSPQGLAFSYEQYF.

This clone came up a few times. The chain joins TRBV5-1 to TRBJ2-7; the match to TRBD2 covers 8 bases. The CDR3 length is 15 residues. The J segment lost 6 bases and the V segment lost 4 bases, leaving 12 bases of the junction unmatched. Germline V CDR1 and CDR2: SGHRS, YFSETQ. This CDR3 is CASSTGTSARVEQYF. Here the CDR3 DNA reads TGCGCCAGCAGCACGGGGACTAGTGCTCGGGTCGAGCAGTACTTC.

In this sample, this clone turned up a few times. V usage is TRBV2 and J usage is TRBJ2-7; possible D gene TRBD2, 5 bases. CDR3 length: 14 residues. CDR1 and CDR2 (germline): SNHLY, FYNNEI. Between the trimmed V and J ends, which lost 4 bases and 4 bases, there was a span of 14 bases. CDR3 loop: CASSGLEGLYEQYF. CDR3 DNA sequence: TGTGCCAGCAGTGGTCTAGAGGGCTTGTACGAGCAGTACTTC.

CDR3 residues: CASSGSRGRSTDTQYF. As DNA, the CDR3 is TGTGCCAGCAGCGGATCCAGGGGCAGGTCCACAGATACGCAGTATTTT. V and J are TRBV5-4 and TRBJ2-3, with D perhaps matching TRBD1 (6 bases). This CDR3 contains 16 residues. CDR1 and CDR2 from the germline V gene are SGHNT and YYREEE (reference sequence). V was shortened by 4 bases and J by 2 bases, with 17 bases between the two germline ends.

This clone appeared a few times. The rearrangement links TRBV19 to TRBJ1-1; D is unclear. The germline V gene encodes CDR1 LNHDA and CDR2 SQIVND (reference sequence). The CDR3 is 13 residues long. V was shortened by 5 bases and J by 4 bases, with 11 bases between the two germline ends. In DNA form, the CDR3 reads TGTGCCAGTAGTGTCTCTACGCGCACTGAAGCTTTCTTT. It specifies CASSVSTRTEAFF. Full variable domain (missing parts from reference TRBV19 and TRBJ1-1): DGGITQSPKYLFRKEGQNVTLSCEQNLNHDAMYWYRQDPGQGLRLIYYSQIVNDFQKGDIAEGYSVSREKKESFPLTVTSAQKNPTAFYLCASSVSTRTEAFFGQGTRLTVV.

The chain carries TRBV9 and TRBJ2-5; D is uncertain. Trimming cost V 3 bases and J 5 bases, with 11 bases left between them. Germline V gives CDR1 SGDLS, CDR2 YYNGEE. The CDR3 consists of 13 residues. The CDR3 DNA follows: TGTGCCAGCAGCGCGGTAGATGCGGAGACCCAGTACTTC. Its protein product is CASSAVDAETQYF. Filled out from reference TRBV9 and TRBJ2-5, the complete variable domain reads DSGVTQTPKHLITATGQRVTLRCSPRSGDLSVYWYQQSLDQGLQFLIQYYNGEERAKGNILERFSAQQFPDLHSELNLSSLELGDSALYFCASSAVDAETQYFGPGTRLLVL.

The sample holds a few counts of this clone. The gene calls are TRBV6-5 and TRBJ2-3, with D possibly TRBD2 on 5 matching bases. Germline V gives CDR1 MNHEY, CDR2 SVGAGI. The length of the CDR3 is 14 residues. Trimming left V 6 bases short and J 0 bases short, with 10 bases between. The CDR3: CASSGKVSTDTQYF. CDR3 nucleotide sequence: TGTGCCAGCAGCGGGAAGGTCAGCACAGATACGCAGTATTTT.

Written as DNA, the CDR3 is TGCGCCAGCAGCCAAGATGAGGGGGACTATGGCTACACCTTC. It translates to CASSQDEGDYGYTF. This sequence joins TRBV4-3 and TRBJ1-2; possibly TRBD1 for D (6 bases). Trimming took off 0 bases at V and 3 bases at J, with 8 bases between the two ends. CDR1 is LGHNA, CDR2 YSLEER, per germline. The length of the CDR3 is 14 residues.

The chain is built from TRBV29-1 and TRBJ2-5, with 10 bases fitting TRBD1. Per germline, CDR1 SQVTM and CDR2 ANQGSEA. The J segment lost 5 bases and the V segment lost 3 bases, leaving 9 bases of the junction unmatched. CDR3 length equals 15 residues. Here the CDR3 DNA reads TGCAGCGTTGACGATAGACAGGGGGCTGAGGAGACCCAGTACTTC. Amino acid sequence: CSVDDRQGAEETQYF. Using reference TRBV29-1 and TRBJ2-5 for the parts outside the CDR3, the full variable domain is SAVISQKPSRDICQRGTSLTIQCQVDSQVTMMFWYRQQPGQSLTLIATANQGSEATYESGFVIDKFPISRPNLTFSTLTVSNMSPEDSSIYLCSVDDRQGAEETQYFGPGTRLLVL.

This clone was counted only a few times. The chain carries TRBV7-8 and TRBJ1-2; a weak D match, TRBD1 (5 bases). The CDR3 has 13 residues. Per the germline V gene, CDR1 is SGHVS and CDR2 is FQNEAQ. The V gene lost 1 base and the J gene lost 8 bases, with 11 bases spanning the gap. The CDR3 nucleotides read TGTGCCAGCAGCTTAGAGGCAGGGAGGGGCTACACCTTC. Protein product: CASSLEAGRGYTF.

This chain uses TRBV6-5 with TRBJ2-7; the match to TRBD1 covers 8 bases. J lost 2 bases, V lost 8 bases, and 2 bases had no gene match. This CDR3 is built from 12 residues. CDR1 and CDR2 from the germline V gene are MNHEY and SVGAGI. In nucleotides, the CDR3 is TGTGCCAGCCGACAGGGGACCTACGAGCAGTACTTC. It is translated as CASRQGTYEQYF.

This rearrangement joins TRBV7-8 to TRBJ2-5; TRBD2 aligns across 8 bases. Germline loops: CDR1 SGHVS, CDR2 FQNEAQ. Trimming cost V 1 base and J 5 bases; bases outside gene matches: 6. The CDR3 is made up of 15 amino acids. CDR3 sequence (DNA): TGTGCCAGCAGCTTAGAAGCGGGGGACCGGGAGACCCAGTACTTC. Encoded protein: CASSLEAGDRETQYF.

The chain links TRBV7-8 to TRBJ2-1, with a weak D call TRBD2 (6 bases). The CDR3 spans 16 residues. The germline CDR1 and CDR2 sequences are SGHVS and FQNEAQ. V dropped 5 bases and J dropped 3 bases, with 17 bases sitting between them. In DNA, the CDR3 is TGTGCCAGCAGCCCCAACGTGGGGGGACGCTACAATGAGCAGTTCTTC. This translates into CASSPNVGGRYNEQFF.

The chain has TRBV7-9 and TRBJ2-1; 9 nucleotides agree with TRBD2. Germline V gives CDR1 SEHNR, CDR2 FQNEAQ (reference sequence). The CDR3 has 15 residues. J was trimmed by 4 bases and V by 2 bases; bases with no gene match: 3. CDR3 nucleotides: TGTGCCAGCAGCTTATTCCTAGCGGGATACAATGAGCAGTTCTTC. Protein product: CASSLFLAGYNEQFF.

The chain joins TRBV6-1 to TRBJ2-3; TRBD1 agrees at 12 bases. The CDR3 runs 14 residues. After removal of 6 bases from V and 6 bases from J, the junction contained 4 bases not matched to a gene. Germline V gene lookup returns CDR1 MNHNS and CDR2 SASEGT. The CDR3 region has the DNA TGTGCCAGCAGCGCGGGACAGGGGGCCGATACGCAGTATTTT. Translation: CASSAGQGADTQYF.

The table lists this clone with a few counts. V and J are TRBV29-1 and TRBJ1-1; D is uncertain. This CDR3 region has 13 residues. V gave up 4 bases and J gave up 0 bases, with 9 bases separating them. Germline assignment: CDR1 SQVTM and CDR2 ANQGSEA. CDR3 residues: CSVVANMNTEAFF. As DNA, the CDR3 is TGCAGCGTTGTAGCAAATATGAACACTGAAGCTTTCTTT.